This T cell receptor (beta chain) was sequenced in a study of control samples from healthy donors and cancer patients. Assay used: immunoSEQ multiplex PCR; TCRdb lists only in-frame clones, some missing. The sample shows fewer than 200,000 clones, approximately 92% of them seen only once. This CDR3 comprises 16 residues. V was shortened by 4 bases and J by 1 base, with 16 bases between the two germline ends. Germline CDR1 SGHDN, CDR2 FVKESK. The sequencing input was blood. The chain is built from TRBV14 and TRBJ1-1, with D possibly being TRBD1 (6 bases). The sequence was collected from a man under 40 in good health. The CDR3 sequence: CASSLSNRDPNTEAFF. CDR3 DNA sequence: TGTGCCAGCAGCCTATCGAACAGGGACCCGAACACTGAAGCTTTCTTT. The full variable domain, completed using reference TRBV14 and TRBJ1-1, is EAGVTQFPSHSVIEKGQTVTLRCDPISGHDNLYWYRRVMGKEIKFLLHFVKESKQDESGMPNNRFLAERTGGTYSTLKVQPAELEDSGVYFCASSLSNRDPNTEAFFGQGTRLTVV.